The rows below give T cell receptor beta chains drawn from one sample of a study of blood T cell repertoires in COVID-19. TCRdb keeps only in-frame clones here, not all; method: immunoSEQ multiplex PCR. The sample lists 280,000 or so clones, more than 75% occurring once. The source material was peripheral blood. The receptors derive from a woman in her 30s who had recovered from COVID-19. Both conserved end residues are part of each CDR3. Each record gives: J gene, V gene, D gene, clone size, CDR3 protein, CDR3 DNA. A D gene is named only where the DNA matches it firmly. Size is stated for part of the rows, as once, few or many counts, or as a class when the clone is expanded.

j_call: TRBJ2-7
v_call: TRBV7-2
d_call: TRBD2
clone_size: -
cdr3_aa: CASSFGLAGVYEQYF
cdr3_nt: TGTGCCAGCAGCTTCGGACTAGCGGGAGTCTACGAGCAGTACTTC

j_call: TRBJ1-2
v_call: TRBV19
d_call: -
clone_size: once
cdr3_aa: CASSIDWSYGYTF
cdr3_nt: TGTGCCAGTAGTATAGATTGGAGCTATGGCTACACCTTC

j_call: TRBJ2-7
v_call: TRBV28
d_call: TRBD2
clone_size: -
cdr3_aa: CASSSPGTSYEQYF
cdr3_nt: TGTGCCAGCAGTTCCCCCGGGACTAGCTACGAGCAGTACTTC

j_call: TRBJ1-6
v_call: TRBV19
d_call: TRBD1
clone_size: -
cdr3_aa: CASSFADRGNSPLHF
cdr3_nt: TGTGCCAGTAGTTTCGCGGACAGGGGTAATTCACCCCTCCACTTT

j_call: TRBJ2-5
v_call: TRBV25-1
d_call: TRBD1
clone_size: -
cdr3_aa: CASSEFTGTAETQYF
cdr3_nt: TGTGCCAGCAGTGAATTTACCGGGACAGCCGAGACCCAGTACTTC

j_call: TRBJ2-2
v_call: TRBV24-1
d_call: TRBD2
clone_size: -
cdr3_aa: CATSDRGLAGDAELFF
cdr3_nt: TGTGCCACCAGTGACCGTGGACTAGCGGGAGATGCGGAGCTGTTTTTT

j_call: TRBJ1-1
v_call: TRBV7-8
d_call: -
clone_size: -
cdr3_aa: CASSPGGGTEAFF
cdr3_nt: TGTGCCAGCAGCCCCGGGGGGGGCACTGAAGCTTTCTTT

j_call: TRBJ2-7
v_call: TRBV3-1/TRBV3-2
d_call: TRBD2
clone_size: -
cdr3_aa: CASSQGLSGRAPEQYF
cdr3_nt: TGTGCCAGCAGCCAAGGACTCTCCGGGAGGGCCCCCGAGCAGTACTTC

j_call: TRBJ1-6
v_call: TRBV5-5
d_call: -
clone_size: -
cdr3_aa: CASSLEQSYSPLHF
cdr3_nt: TGTGCCAGCAGCTTGGAACAGTCCTATTCACCCCTCCACTTT

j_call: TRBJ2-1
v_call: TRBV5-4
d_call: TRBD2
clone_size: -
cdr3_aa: CASSLRAGGVEQFF
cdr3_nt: TGTGCCAGCAGCTTACGAGCGGGAGGTGTGGAGCAGTTCTTC

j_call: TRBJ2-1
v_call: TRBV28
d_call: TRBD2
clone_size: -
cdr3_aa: CASSFLAGTHNEQFF
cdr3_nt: TGTGCCAGCAGTTTCCTAGCGGGAACCCACAATGAGCAGTTCTTC

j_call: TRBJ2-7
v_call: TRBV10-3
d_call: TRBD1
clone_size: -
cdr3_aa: CAISDPRQGYEQYF
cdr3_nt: TGTGCCATCAGTGACCCCAGACAGGGATACGAGCAGTACTTC

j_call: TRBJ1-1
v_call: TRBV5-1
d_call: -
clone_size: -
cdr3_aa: CASSPFGGNTEAFF
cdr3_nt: TGCGCCAGCAGCCCTTTCGGGGGGAACACTGAAGCTTTCTTT

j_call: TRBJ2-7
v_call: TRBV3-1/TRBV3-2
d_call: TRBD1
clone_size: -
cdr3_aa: CASSSGQGYEQYF
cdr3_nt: TGTGCCAGCAGCTCAGGACAGGGCTACGAGCAGTACTTC

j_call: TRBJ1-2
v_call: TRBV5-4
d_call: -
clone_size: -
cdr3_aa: CASREFLDSRGYTF
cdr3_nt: TGTGCCAGCAGGGAATTCCTCGACAGTCGGGGCTACACCTTC

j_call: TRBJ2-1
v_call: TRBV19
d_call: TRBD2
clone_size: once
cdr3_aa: CASNPGLRGGRGEQFF
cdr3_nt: TGTGCCAGTAACCCCGGTCTGCGCGGGGGGAGGGGTGAGCAGTTCTTC

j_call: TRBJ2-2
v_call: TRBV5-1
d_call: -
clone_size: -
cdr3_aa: CASSSPGTGELFF
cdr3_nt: TGCGCCAGCAGCTCCCCAGGGACCGGGGAGCTGTTTTTT

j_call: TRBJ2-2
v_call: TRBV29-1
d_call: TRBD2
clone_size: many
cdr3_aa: CSVEYGEGTGELFF
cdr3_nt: TGCAGCGTTGAGTACGGGGAGGGCACCGGGGAGCTGTTTTTT

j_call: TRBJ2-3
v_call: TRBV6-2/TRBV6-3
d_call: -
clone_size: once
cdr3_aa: CASSQTVNRVATDTQYF
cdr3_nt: TGTGCCAGCAGCCAAACGGTCAACAGGGTAGCCACAGATACGCAGTATTTT

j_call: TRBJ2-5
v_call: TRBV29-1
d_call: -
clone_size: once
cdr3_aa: CSVEIAEQETQYF
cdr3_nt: TGCAGCGTTGAAATAGCGGAACAAGAGACCCAGTACTTC

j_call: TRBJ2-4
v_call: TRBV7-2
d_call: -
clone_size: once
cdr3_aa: CASSYKGRGPGNIQYF
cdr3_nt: TGTGCCAGCAGCTACAAGGGCAGGGGCCCCGGCAACATTCAGTACTTC

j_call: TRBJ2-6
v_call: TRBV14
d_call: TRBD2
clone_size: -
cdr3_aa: CASSLDRAGALSGANVLTF
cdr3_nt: TGTGCCAGCAGCCTGGATAGGGCGGGAGCACTCTCTGGGGCCAACGTCCTGACTTTC

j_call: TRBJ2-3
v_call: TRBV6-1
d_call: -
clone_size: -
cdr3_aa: CASSEQGKADTQYF
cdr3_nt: TGTGCCAGCAGTGAACAGGGGAAGGCAGATACGCAGTATTTT

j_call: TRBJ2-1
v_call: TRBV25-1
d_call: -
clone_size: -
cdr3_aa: CASSILESSYNEQFF
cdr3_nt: TGTGCCAGCAGTATTCTCGAGAGCTCCTACAATGAGCAGTTCTTC

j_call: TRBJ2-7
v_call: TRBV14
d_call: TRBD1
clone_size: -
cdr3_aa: CASSQHGRGHSEQYF
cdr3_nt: TGTGCCAGCAGCCAACATGGCAGGGGGCATAGCGAGCAGTACTTC

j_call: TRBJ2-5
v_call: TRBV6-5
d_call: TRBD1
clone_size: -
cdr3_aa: CASSYGTGPQETQYF
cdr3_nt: TGTGCCAGCAGTTACGGGACAGGCCCCCAAGAGACCCAGTACTTC

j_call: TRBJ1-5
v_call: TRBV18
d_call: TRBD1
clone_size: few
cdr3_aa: CASSPGTGGRQPQHF
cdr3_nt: TGTGCCAGCTCACCCGGGACAGGGGGCCGGCAGCCCCAGCATTTT

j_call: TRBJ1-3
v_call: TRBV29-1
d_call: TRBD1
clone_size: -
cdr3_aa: CSVRQDRSGNTIYF
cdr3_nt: TGCAGCGTTAGACAGGACAGGTCTGGAAACACCATATATTTT

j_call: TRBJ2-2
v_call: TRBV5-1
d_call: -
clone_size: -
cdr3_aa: CASSRYTGELFF
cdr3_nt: TGCGCCAGCAGCCGTTACACCGGGGAGCTGTTTTTT

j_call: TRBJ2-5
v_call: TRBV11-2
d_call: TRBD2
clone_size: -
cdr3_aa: CASSIRLALQETQYF
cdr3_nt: TGTGCCAGCAGCATTAGACTAGCTCTGCAAGAGACCCAGTACTTC

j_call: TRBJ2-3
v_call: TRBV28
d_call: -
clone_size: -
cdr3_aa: CASTSTDTQYF
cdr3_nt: TGTGCCAGCACGAGCACAGATACGCAGTATTTT

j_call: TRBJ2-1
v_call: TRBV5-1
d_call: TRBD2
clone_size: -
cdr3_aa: CASSWSSGRNSYNEQFF
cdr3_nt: TGCGCCAGCAGCTGGAGTAGCGGGAGAAACTCCTACAATGAGCAGTTCTTC